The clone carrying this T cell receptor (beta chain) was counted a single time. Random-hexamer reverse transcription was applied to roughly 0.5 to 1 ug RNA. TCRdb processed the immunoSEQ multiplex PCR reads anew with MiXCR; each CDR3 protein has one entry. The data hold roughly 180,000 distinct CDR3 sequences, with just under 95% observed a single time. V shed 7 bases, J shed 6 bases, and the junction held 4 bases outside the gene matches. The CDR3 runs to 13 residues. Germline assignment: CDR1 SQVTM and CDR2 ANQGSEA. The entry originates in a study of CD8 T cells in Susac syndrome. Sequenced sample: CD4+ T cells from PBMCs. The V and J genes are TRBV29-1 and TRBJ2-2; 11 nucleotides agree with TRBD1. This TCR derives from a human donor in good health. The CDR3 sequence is CSARTGGAGELFF. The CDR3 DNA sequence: TGCAGCGCCCGGACAGGGGGCGCCGGGGAGCTGTTTTTT.